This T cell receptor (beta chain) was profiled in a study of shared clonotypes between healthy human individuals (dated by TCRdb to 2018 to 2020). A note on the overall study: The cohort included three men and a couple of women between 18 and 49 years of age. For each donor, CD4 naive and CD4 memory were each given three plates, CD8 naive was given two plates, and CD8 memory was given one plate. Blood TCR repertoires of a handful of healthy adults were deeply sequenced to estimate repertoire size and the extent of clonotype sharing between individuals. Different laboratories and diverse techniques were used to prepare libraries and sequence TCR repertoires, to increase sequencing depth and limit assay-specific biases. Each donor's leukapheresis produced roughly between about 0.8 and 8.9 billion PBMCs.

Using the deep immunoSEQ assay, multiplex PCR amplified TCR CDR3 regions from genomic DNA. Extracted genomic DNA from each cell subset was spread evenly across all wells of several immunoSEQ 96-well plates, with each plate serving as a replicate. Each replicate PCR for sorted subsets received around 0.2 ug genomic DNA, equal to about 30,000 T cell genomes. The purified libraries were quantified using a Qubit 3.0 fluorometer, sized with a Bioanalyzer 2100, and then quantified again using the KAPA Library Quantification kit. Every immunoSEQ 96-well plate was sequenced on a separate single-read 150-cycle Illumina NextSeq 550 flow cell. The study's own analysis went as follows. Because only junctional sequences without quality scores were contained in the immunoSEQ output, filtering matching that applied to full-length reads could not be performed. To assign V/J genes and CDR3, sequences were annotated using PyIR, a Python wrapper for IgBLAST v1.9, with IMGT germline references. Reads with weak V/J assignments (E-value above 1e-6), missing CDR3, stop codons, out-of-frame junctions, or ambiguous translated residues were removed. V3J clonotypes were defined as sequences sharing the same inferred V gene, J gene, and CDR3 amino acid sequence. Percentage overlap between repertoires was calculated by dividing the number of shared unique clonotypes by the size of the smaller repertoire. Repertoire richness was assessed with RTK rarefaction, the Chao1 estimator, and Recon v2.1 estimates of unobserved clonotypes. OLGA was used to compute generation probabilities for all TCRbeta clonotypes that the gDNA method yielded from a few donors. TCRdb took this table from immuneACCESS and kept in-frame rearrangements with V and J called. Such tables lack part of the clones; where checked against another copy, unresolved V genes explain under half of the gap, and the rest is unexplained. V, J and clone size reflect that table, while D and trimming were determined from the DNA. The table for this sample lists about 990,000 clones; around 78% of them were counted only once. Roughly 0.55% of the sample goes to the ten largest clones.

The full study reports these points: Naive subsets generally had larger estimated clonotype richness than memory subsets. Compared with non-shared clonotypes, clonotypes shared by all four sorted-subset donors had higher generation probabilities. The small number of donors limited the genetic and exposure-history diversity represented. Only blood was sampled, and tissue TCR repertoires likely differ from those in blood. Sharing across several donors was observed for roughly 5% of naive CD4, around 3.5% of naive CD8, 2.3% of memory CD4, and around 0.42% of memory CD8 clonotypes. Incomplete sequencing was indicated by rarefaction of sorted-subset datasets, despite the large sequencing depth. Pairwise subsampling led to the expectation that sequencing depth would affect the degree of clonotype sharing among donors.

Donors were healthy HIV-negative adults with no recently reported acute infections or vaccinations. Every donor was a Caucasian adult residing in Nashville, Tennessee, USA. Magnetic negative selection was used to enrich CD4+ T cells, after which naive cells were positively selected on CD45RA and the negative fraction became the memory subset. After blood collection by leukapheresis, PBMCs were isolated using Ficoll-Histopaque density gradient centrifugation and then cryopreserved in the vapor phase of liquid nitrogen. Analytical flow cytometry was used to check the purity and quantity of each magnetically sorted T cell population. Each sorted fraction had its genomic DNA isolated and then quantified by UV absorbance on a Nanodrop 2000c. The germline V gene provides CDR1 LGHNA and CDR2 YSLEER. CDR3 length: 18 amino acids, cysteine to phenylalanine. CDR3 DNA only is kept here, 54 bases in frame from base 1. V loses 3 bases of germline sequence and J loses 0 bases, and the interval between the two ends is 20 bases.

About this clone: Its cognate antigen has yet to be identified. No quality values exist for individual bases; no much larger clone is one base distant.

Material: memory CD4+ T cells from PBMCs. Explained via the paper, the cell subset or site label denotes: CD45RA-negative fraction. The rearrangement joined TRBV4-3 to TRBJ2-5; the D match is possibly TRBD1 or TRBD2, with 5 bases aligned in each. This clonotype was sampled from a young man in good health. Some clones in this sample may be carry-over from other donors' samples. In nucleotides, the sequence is TGCGCCAGCAGCCAGGAGGTGTGGGGGAGTCGGTACCAAGAGACCCAGTACTTC. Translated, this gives CASSQEVWGSRYQETQYF.